The text below deals with one TCR beta chain. Its antigen is unknown. The sample originates from a study of T cell repertoires in cytomegalovirus infection. For the study at large: Epitope selection comprised recently identified HLA-C-restricted CMV epitopes and well-studied HLA-B-restricted CMV epitopes. Indications of both CMV infection and matching HLA type were provided by public TCR beta signatures. General study results and limits: The cumulative frequency of public TCR beta families distinguished individuals who carried CMV together with the relevant HLA. Predominance within the ex vivo response was attributable to HLA-C-restricted CMV-specific TCR beta clonotypes.

V was shortened by 4 bases and J by 4 bases, with 13 bases between the two germline ends. This CDR3 is built from 13 residues. The germline V gene has CDR1 SQVTM and CDR2 ANQGSEA. TCRdb used MiXCR to reprocess the reads, holding one entry per CDR3 protein. The table records 35,000 to 55,000 distinct CDR3 sequences, around 21% of them present only once. The V call is TRBV29-1, the J call TRBJ2-5; no definite D call. Sequencing was performed on CD8+ T cells from cultured PBMCs, taken from culture after CMV antigen stimulation. This sequence was found in a human donor in good health (CMV status not recorded). Some clones in this sample may be carry-over from other donors' samples. The DNA of the CDR3 is TGCAGCGTTGCTGATAGCCCAGGAGAGACCCAGTACTTC. Translation: CSVADSPGETQYF.